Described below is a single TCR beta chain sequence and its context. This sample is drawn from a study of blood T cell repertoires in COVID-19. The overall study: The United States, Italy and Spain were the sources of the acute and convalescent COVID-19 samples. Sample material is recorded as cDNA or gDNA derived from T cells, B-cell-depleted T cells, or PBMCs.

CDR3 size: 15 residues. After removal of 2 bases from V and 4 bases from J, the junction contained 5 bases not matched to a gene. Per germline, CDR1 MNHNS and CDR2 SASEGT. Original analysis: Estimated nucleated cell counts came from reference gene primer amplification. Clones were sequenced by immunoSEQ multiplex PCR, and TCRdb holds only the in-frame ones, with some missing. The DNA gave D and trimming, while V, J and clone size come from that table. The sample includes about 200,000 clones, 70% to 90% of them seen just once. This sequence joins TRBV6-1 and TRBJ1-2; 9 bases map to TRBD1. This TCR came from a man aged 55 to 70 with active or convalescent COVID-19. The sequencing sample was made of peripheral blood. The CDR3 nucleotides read TGTGCCAGCAGTGAATCCGGGACAGGGCCCTATGGCTACACCTTC. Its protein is CASSESGTGPYGYTF.